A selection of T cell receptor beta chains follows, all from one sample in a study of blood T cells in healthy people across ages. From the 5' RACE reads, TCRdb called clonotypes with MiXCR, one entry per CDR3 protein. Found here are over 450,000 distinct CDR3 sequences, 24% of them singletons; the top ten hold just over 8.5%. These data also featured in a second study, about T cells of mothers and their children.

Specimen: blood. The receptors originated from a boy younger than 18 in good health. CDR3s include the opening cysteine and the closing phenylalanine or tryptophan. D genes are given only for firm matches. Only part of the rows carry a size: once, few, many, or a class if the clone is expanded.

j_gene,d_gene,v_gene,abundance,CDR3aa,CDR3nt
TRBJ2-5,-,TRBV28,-,CASSYRDFARKETQYF,TGTGCCAGCAGTTACCGGGACTTCGCGCGTAAGGAGACCCAGTACTTC
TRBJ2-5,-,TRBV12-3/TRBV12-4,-,CASSHILVGPPQETQYF,TGTGCCAGCAGCCATATATTGGTGGGGCCGCCTCAAGAGACCCAGTACTTC
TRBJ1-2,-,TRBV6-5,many,CASSYSEGLANYGYTF,TGTGCCAGCAGTTACTCCGAGGGGTTAGCTAACTATGGCTACACCTTC
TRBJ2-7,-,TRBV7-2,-,CASSRDYPYEQYF,TGTGCCAGCAGCCGGGATTACCCCTACGAGCAGTACTTC
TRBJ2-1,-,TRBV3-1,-,CASSQVKGEQFF,TGTGCCAGCAGCCAAGTCAAGGGGGAGCAGTTCTTC
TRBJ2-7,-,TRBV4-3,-,CASSQRYRPGSLTIYEQYF,TGCGCCAGCAGCCAACGATACCGGCCAGGGTCCTTGACGATTTACGAGCAGTACTTC
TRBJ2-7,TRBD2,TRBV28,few,CASSSRTSGSLNEQYF,TGTGCCAGCAGTTCCCGGACTAGCGGGAGCCTGAACGAGCAGTACTTC
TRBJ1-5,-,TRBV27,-,CASTSGNQPQHF,TGTGCCAGTACGTCAGGGAATCAGCCCCAGCATTTT
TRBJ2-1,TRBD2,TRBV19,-,CASSTGTTYNEQFF,TGTGCCAGTAGTACCGGGACTACCTACAATGAGCAGTTCTTC
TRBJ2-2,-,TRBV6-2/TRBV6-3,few,CASSYRATEPNTGELFF,TGTGCCAGCAGTTACCGTGCGACAGAACCGAACACCGGGGAGCTGTTTTTT
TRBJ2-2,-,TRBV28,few,CASSQTAWEIWGTGELFF,TGTGCCAGCAGTCAGACAGCCTGGGAAATCTGGGGGACCGGGGAGCTGTTTTTT
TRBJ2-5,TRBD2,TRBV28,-,CASSYSGQGLAGEQYF,TGTGCCAGCAGTTACTCCGGACAGGGACTAGCGGGGGAGCAGTACTTC
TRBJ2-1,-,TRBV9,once,CASSVEWSYNEQFF,TGTGCCAGCAGCGTAGAGTGGAGCTACAATGAGCAGTTCTTC
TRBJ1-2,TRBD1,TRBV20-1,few,CSARDERGQGVSGYTF,TGCAGTGCTAGAGACGAACGAGGACAGGGCGTCAGTGGCTACACCTTC
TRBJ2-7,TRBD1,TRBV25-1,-,CASSVQGDYEQYF,TGTGCCAGCAGCGTCCAGGGGGACTACGAGCAGTACTTC
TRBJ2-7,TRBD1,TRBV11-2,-,CASSFQTGRSYEQYF,TGTGCCAGCAGCTTTCAGACAGGGCGTTCCTACGAGCAGTACTTC
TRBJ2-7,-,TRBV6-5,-,CASSYGGTAYEQYF,TGTGCCAGCAGTTACGGTGGCACAGCCTACGAGCAGTACTTC
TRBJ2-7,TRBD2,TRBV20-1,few,CSARVPESGGAYEQYF,TGCAGTGCTAGAGTACCAGAGAGCGGGGGGGCCTACGAGCAGTACTTC
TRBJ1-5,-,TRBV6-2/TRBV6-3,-,CASRPRGFQPQHF,TGTGCCAGCCGACCCAGAGGTTTCCAGCCCCAGCATTTT
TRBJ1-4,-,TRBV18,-,CASSLGHGNEKLFF,TGTGCCAGCTCCCTTGGACACGGTAATGAAAAACTGTTTTTT
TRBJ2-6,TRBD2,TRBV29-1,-,CSARTRTYAGANVLTF,TGCAGCGCTCGGACTAGGACTTACGCTGGGGCCAACGTCCTGACTTTC
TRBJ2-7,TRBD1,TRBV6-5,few,CASGSQGAYEQYF,TGTGCCAGCGGTTCGCAGGGGGCTTACGAGCAGTACTTC
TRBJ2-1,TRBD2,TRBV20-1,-,CSARRRELSYNEQFF,TGCAGTGCTAGGCGGCGGGAGCTTAGCTACAATGAGCAGTTCTTC
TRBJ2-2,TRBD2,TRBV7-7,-,CASSSREGENTGELFF,TGTGCTAGCAGCTCCAGGGAGGGCGAGAACACCGGGGAGCTGTTTTTT
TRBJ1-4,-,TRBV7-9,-,CASSYQGGTNEKLFF,TGTGCCAGCAGCTACCAGGGAGGAACTAATGAAAAACTGTTTTTT
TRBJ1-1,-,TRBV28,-,CASIAPGLNTEAFF,TGTGCCAGCATCGCCCCGGGGCTGAACACTGAAGCTTTCTTT
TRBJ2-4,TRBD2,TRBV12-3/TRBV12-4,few,CASNQGATSWDIQYF,TGTGCCAGCAACCAAGGGGCGACTAGCTGGGACATTCAGTACTTC
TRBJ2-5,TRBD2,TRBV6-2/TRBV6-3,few,CASSSGTREETQYF,TGTGCCAGCAGTTCTGGGACTAGGGAAGAGACCCAGTACTTC
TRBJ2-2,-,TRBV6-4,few,CASSEVPGLNTGELFF,TGTGCCAGCAGTGAAGTTCCGGGACTGAACACCGGGGAGCTGTTTTTT
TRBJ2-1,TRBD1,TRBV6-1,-,CASSEPGQGLQNEQFF,TGTGCCAGCAGTGAACCGGGACAGGGTCTCCAAAATGAGCAGTTCTTC
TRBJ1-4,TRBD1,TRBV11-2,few,CASKQGTTNEKLFF,TGTGCCAGCAAACAGGGGACGACTAATGAAAAACTGTTTTTT
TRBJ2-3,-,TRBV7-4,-,CASSLAGVPNPTDTQYF,TGTGCCAGCAGCTTAGCCGGGGTTCCGAACCCCACAGATACGCAGTATTTT
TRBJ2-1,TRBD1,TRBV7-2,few,CASSLVGQGANNEQFF,TGTGCCAGCAGCTTAGTGGGACAGGGGGCTAATAATGAGCAGTTCTTC
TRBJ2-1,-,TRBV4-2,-,CASSPASVNSYNEQFF,TGTGCCAGCAGCCCGGCTAGCGTGAACTCCTACAATGAGCAGTTCTTC
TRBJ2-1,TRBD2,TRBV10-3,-,CAIGLAGSSYNEQFF,TGTGCCATCGGACTAGCGGGGTCCTCCTACAATGAGCAGTTCTTC
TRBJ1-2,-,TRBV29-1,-,CSVVTLALYGYTF,TGCAGCGTTGTAACGTTGGCACTCTATGGCTACACCTTC
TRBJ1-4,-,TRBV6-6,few,CASSVPLGANEKLFF,TGTGCCAGCAGCGTCCCCCTCGGAGCTAATGAAAAACTGTTTTTT
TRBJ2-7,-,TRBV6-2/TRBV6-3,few,CASSWVRGAYEQYF,TGTGCCAGCAGTTGGGTCAGGGGGGCCTACGAGCAGTACTTC
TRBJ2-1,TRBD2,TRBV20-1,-,CSARVAGGPYNERFF,TGCAGTGCTAGAGTAGCGGGAGGGCCCTACAATGAGCGGTTCTTC
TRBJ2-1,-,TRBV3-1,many,CASSQDPESSYNEQFF,TGTGCCAGCAGCCAAGATCCAGAGAGCTCCTACAATGAGCAGTTCTTC
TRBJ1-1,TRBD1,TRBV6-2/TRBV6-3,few,CASSGQGARVAEAFF,TGTGCCAGCAGTGGACAGGGGGCAAGGGTGGCTGAAGCTTTCTTT
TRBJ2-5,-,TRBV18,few,CASSTGGFQETQYF,TGTGCCAGCTCAACCGGCGGATTCCAAGAGACCCAGTACTTC
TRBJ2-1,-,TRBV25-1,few,CASSGPLYEQFF,TGTGCCAGCAGTGGCCCATTGTATGAGCAGTTCTTC
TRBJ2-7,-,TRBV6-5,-,CASRVGDTSYEQYF,TGTGCCAGCCGCGTTGGGGACACCTCCTACGAGCAGTACTTC
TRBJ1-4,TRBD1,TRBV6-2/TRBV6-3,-,CAYRGRGEEKLFF,TGTGCCTACAGGGGGCGAGGAGAGGAAAAACTGTTTTTT
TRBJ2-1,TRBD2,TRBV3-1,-,CASSLFSGLAGVFSYNEQFF,TGTGCCAGCAGCCTCTTCTCGGGACTAGCGGGAGTCTTCTCCTACAATGAGCAGTTCTTC
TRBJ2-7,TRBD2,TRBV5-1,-,CASRERGASYEQYF,TGCGCCAGCAGAGAGCGGGGGGCTTCCTACGAGCAGTACTTC
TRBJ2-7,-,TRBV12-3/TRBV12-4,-,CATSGGPYYEQYF,TGTGCCACCAGCGGCGGACCTTACTACGAGCAGTACTTC
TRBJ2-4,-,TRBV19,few,CASSIKYSSGNIQYF,TGTGCCAGTAGTATCAAATATTCTTCGGGGAACATTCAGTACTTC
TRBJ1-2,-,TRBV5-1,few,CASSLRTYGYTF,TGCGCCAGCAGCTTGAGGACCTATGGCTACACCTTC
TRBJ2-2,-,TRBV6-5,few,CARGAGELFF,TGTGCCAGGGGAGCCGGGGAGCTGTTTTTT
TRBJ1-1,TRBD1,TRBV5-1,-,CASSQGQTNTEAFF,TGCGCCAGCAGTCAGGGACAGACGAACACTGAAGCTTTCTTT
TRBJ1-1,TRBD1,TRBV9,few,CASSPEETGKGTQTQTEAFF,TGTGCCAGCAGCCCCGAGGAGACAGGGAAGGGGACCCAGACGCAGACTGAAGCTTTCTTT
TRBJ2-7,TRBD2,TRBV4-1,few,CASRRLAGDISSYEQYF,TGCGCCAGCAGGAGGCTAGCGGGAGATATTAGCTCCTACGAGCAGTACTTC
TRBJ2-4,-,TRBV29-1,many,CSVEDRAHKNIQYF,TGCAGCGTTGAAGACAGGGCCCACAAAAACATTCAGTACTTC
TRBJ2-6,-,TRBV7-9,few,CASGLGGPSSGANVLTF,TGTGCCAGCGGATTGGGGGGCCCAAGCTCTGGGGCCAACGTCCTGACTTTC
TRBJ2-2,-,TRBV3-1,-,CASSRAGDANTGELFF,TGTGCCAGCAGCCGGGCGGGCGACGCGAACACCGGGGAGCTGTTTTTT